Only a few counts were recorded for the clone carrying this TCR beta chain. Antigen: not known. This sample stems from a study of cytomegalovirus exposure and HLA in healthy donors. In the study overall: HLA-typed donors were the source of some 85 million unique TCRs, which an early data release held.

CDR1 SNHLY and CDR2 FYNNEI come from the germline V gene. CDR3 size: 13 residues. Trimming cost V 3 bases and J 6 bases, with 12 bases left between them. Findings and caveats of the study: The study labeled under 200 TCR beta chains cytomegalovirus-associated.

The PCR used 60 Vbeta and 13 Jbeta primers. Repertoires were generated with immunoSEQ multiplex PCR, while TCRdb's copy carries only in-frame clones and drops some. The sample yields 110,000 to 150,000 clones, roughly 74% seen once. Each donor's status was that of a healthy bone marrow donor. The sequenced sample was PBMCs. The clonotype was recovered from a middle-aged man in good health and CMV-seronegative. The gene calls are TRBV2 and TRBJ2-7; D might be TRBD1 (5 bases). The CDR3, as DNA: TGTGCCAGCAGTGACACAGGTCTAGGCGAGCAGTACTTC. This encodes CASSDTGLGEQYF.